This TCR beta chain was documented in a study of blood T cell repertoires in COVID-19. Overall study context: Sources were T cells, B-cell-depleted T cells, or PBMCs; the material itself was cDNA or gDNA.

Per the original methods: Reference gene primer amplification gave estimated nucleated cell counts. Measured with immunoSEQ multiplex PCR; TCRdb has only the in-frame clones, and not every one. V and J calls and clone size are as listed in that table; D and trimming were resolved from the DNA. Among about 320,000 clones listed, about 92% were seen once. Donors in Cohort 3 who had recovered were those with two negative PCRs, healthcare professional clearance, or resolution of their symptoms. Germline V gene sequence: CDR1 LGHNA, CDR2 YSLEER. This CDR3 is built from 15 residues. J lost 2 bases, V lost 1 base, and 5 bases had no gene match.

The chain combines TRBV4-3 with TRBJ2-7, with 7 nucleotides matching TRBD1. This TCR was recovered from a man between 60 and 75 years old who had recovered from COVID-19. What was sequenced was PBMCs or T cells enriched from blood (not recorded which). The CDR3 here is CASSQVRGPTYEQYF. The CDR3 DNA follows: TGCGCCAGCAGCCAAGTGAGGGGGCCTACCTACGAGCAGTACTTC.